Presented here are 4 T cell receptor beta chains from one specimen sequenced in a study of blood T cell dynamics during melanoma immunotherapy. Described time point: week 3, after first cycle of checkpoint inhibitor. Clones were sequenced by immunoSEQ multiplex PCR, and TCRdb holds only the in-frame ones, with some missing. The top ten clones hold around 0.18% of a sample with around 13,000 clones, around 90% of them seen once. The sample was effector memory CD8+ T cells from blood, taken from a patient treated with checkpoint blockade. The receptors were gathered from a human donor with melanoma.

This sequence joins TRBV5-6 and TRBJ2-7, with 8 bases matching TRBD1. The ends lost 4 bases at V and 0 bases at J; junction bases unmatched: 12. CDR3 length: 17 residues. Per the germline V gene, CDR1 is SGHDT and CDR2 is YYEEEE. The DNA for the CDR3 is TGTGCCAGCAGCGCCATATCCGGGACAGGATTCTCCTACGAGCAGTACTTC. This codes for CASSAISGTGFSYEQYF.

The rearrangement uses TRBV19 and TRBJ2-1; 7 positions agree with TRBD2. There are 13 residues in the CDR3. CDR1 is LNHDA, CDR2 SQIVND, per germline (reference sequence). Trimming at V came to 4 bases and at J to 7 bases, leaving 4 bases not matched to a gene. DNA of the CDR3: TGTGCCAGTAGTACCCGACTAGCAAATGAGCAGTTCTTC. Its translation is CASSTRLANEQFF.

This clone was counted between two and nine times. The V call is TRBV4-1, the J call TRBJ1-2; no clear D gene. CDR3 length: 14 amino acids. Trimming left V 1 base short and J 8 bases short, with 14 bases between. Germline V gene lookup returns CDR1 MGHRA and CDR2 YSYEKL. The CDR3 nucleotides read TGCGCCAGCAGCCAAGGGGCGGGAACGGAAGGCTACACCTTC. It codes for CASSQGAGTEGYTF.

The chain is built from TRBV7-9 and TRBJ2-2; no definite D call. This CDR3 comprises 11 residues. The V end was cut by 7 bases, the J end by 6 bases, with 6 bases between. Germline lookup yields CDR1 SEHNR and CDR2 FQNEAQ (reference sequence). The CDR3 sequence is CASMHAGELFF. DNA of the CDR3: TGTGCCAGCATGCACGCCGGGGAGCTGTTTTTT.